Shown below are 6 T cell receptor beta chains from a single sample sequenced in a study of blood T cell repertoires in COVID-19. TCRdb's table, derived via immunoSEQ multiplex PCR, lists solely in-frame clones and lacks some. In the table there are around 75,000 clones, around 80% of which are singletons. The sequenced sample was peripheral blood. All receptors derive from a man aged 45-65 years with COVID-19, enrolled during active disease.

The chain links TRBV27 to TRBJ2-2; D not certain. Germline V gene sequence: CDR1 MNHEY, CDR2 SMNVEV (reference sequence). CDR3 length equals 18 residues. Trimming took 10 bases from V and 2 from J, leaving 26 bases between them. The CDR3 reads CATSPGPDPYRNTGELFF. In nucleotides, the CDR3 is TGTGCCACCTCCCCGGGTCCCGACCCCTACCGCAACACCGGGGAGCTGTTTTTT.

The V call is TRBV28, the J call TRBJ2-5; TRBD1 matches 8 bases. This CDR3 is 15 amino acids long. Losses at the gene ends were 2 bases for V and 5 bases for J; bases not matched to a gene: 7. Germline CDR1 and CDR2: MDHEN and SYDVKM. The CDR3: CASSLEQGAGETQYF. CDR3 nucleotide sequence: TGTGCCAGCAGTTTAGAGCAGGGGGCGGGGGAGACCCAGTACTTC.

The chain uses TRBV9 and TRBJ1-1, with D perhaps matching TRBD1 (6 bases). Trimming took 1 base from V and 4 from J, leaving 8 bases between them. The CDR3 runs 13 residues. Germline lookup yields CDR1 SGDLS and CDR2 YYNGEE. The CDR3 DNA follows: TGTGCCAGCAGCGTAACAGGGTTCACTGAAGCTTTCTTT. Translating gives CASSVTGFTEAFF.

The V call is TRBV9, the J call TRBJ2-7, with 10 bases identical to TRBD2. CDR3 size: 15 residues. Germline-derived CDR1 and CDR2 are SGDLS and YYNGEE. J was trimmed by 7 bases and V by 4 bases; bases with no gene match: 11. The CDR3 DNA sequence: TGTGCCAGCAGCCCCACAGCGGGAGGGCCTGGGGAGCAGTACTTC. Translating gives CASSPTAGGPGEQYF.

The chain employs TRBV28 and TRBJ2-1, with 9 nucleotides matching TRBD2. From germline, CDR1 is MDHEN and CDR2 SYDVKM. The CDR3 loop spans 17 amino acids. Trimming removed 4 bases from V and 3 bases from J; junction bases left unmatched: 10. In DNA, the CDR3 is TGTGCCAGCAGTTCGCCCCCAAGCGGGAGGATCTACAATGAGCAGTTCTTC. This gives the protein CASSSPPSGRIYNEQFF. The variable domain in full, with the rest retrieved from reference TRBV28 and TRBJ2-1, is DVKVTQSSRYLVKRTGEKVFLECVQDMDHENMFWYRQDPGLGLRLIYFSYDVKMKEKGDIPEGYSVSREKKERFSLILESASTNQTSMYLCASSSPPSGRIYNEQFFGPGTRLTVL.

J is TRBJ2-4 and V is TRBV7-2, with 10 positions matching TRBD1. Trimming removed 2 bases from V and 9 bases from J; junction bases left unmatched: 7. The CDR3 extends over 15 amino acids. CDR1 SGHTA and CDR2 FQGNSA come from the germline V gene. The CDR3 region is CASSLLRDRGGIQYF. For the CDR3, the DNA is TGTGCCAGCAGCTTATTACGGGACAGGGGAGGCATTCAGTACTTC.